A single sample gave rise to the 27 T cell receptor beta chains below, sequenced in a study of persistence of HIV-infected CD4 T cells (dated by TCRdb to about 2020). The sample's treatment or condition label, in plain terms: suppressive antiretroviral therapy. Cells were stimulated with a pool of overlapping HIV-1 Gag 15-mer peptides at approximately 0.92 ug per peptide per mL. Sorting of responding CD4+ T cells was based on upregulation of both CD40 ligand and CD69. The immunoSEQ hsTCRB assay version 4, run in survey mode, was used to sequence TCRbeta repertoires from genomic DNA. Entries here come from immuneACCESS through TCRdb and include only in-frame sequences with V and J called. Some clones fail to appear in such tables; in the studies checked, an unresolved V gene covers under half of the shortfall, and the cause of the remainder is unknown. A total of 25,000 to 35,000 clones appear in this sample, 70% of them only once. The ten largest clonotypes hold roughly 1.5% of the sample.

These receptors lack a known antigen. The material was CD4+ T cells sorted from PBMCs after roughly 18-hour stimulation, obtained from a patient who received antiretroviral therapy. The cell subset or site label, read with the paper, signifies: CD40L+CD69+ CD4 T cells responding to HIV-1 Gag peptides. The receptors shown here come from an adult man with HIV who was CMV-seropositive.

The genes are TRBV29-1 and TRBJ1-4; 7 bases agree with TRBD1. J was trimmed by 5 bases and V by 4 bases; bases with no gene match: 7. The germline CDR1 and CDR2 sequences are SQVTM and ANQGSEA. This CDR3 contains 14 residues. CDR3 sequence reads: CSVALQGLNEKLFF. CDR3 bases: TGCAGCGTTGCACTACAGGGGCTAAATGAAAAACTGTTTTTT. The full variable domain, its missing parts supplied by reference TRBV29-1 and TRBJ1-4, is SAVISQKPSRDICQRGTSLTIQCQVDSQVTMMFWYRQQPGQSLTLIATANQGSEATYESGFVIDKFPISRPNLTFSTLTVSNMSPEDSSIYLCSVALQGLNEKLFFGSGTQLSVL.

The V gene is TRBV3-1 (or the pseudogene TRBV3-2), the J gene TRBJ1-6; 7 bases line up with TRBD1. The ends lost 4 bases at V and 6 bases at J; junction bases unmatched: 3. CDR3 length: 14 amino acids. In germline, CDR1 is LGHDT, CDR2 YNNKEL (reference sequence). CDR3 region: CASSLGQPNSPLHF. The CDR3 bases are TGTGCCAGCAGCCTGGGACAGCCTAATTCACCCCTCCACTTT.

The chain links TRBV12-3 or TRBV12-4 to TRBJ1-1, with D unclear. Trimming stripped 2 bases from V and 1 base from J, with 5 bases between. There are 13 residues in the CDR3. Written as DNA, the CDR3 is TGTGCCAGCAGTTTAACAACGAACACTGAAGCTTTCTTT. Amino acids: CASSLTTNTEAFF.

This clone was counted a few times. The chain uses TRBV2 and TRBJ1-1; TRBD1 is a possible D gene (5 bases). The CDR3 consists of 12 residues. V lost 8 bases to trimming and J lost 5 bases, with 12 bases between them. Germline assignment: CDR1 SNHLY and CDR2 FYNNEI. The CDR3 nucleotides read TGTGCCAGCGGGGGTTCGCGGACTGAAGCTTTCTTT. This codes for CASGGSRTEAFF.

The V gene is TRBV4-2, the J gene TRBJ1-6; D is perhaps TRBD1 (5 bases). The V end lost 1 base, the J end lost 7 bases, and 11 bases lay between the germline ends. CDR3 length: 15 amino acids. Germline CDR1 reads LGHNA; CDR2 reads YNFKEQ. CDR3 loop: CASSQAEGMNSPLHF. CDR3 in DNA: TGTGCCAGCAGCCAAGCGGAGGGGATGAATTCACCCCTCCACTTT.

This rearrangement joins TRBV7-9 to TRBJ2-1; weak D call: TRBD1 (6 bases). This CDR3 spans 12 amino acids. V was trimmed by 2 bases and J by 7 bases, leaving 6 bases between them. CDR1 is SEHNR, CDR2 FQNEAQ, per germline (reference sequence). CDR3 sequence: CASSLQGNEQFF. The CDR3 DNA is TGTGCCAGCAGCTTACAGGGGAATGAGCAGTTCTTC.

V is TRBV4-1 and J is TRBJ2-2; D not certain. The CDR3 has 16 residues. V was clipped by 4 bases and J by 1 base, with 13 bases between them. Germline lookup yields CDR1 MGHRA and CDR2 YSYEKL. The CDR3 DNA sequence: TGCGCCAGCAGCCCAAAGGGAACCTGGAACACCGGGGAGCTGTTTTTT. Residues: CASSPKGTWNTGELFF.

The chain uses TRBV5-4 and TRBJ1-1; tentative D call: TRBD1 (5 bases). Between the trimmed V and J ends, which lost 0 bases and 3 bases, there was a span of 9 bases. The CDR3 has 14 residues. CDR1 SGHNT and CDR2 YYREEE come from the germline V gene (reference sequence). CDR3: CASSLVARDTEAFF. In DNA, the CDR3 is TGTGCCAGCAGCTTGGTTGCCAGGGACACTGAAGCTTTCTTT. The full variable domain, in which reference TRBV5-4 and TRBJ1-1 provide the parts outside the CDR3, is ETGVTQSPTHLIKTRGQQVTLRCSSQSGHNTVSWYQQALGQGPQFIFQYYREEENGRGNFPPRFSGLQFPNYSSELNVNALELDDSALYLCASSLVARDTEAFFGQGTRLTVV.

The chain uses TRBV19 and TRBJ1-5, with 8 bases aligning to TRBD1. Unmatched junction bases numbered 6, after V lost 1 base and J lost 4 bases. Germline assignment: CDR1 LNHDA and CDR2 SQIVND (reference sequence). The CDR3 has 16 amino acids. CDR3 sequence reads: CASSIGGRGRNQPQHF. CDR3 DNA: TGTGCCAGTAGTATAGGGGGCAGGGGGCGAAATCAGCCCCAGCATTTT.

CDR3 sequence: CASSVETGGNTEAFF. In DNA, the CDR3 is TGTGCCAGCAGCGTAGAAACAGGGGGCAACACTGAAGCTTTCTTT. The gene calls are TRBV9 and TRBJ1-1, with 9 bases matching TRBD1. There are 15 residues in the CDR3. Germline CDR1 and CDR2: SGDLS and YYNGEE. Trimming removed 0 bases from V and 2 bases from J; junction bases left unmatched: 2.

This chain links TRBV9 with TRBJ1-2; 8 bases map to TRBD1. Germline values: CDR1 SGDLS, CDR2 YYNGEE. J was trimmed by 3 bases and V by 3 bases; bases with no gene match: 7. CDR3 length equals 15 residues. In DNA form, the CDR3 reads TGTGCCAGCAGCGCAAGACAGGGGAGAGACTATGGCTACACCTTC. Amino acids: CASSARQGRDYGYTF.

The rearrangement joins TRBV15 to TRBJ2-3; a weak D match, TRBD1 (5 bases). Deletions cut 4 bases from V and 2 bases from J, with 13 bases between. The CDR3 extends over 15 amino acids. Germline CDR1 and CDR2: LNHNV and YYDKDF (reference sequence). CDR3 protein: CATSTKQENTDTQYF. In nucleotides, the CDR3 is TGTGCCACCAGCACCAAACAGGAAAACACAGATACGCAGTATTTT.

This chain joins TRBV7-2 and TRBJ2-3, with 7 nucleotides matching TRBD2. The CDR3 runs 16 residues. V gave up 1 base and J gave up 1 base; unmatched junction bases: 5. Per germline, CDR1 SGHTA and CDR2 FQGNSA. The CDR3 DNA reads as TGTGCCAGCAGCTTAGGCATAAGCGGGGGCACAGATACGCAGTATTTT. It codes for CASSLGISGGTDTQYF.

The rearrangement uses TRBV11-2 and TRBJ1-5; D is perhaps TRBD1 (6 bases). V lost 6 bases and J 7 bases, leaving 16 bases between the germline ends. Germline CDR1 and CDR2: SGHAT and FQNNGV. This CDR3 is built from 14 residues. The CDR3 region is CASSSMGARQPQHF. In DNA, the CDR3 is TGTGCCAGCAGTTCAATGGGGGCGAGGCAGCCCCAGCATTTT.

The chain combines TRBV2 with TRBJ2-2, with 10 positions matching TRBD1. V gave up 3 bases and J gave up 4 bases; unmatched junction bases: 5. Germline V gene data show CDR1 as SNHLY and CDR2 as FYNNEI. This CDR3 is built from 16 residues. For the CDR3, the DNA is TGTGCCAGCAGTGACGGACAGGGGGTAGGCACCGGGGAGCTGTTTTTT. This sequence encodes CASSDGQGVGTGELFF.

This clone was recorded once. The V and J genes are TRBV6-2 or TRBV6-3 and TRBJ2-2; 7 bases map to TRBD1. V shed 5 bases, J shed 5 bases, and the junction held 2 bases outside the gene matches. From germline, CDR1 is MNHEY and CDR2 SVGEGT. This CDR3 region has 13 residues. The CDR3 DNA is TGTGCCAGCAGTCTACAGGGGACCGGGGAGCTGTTTTTT. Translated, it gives CASSLQGTGELFF.

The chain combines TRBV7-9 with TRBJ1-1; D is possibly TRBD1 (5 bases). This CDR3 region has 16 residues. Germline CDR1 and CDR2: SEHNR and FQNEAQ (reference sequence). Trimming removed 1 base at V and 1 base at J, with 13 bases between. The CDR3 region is CASSLGSGGGNTEAFF. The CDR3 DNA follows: TGTGCCAGCAGCTTAGGAAGTGGGGGAGGGAACACTGAAGCTTTCTTT.

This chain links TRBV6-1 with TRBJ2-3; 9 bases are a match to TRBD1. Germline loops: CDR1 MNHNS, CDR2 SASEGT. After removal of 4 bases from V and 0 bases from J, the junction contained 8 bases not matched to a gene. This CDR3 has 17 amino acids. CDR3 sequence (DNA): TGTGCCAGCAGTGTAATGGACAGGGGTCCTAGCACAGATACGCAGTATTTT. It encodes CASSVMDRGPSTDTQYF.

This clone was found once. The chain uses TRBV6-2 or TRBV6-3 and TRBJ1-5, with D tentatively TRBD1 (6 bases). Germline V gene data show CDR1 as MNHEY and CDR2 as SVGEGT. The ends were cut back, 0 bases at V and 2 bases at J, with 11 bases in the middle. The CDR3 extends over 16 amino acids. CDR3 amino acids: CASSYSLRGGNQPQHF. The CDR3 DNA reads TGTGCCAGCAGTTACTCCTTGAGGGGGGGCAATCAGCCCCAGCATTTT.

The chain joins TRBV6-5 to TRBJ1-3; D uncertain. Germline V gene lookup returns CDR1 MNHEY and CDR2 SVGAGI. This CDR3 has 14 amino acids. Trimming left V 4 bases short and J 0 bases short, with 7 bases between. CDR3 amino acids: CASSLEYSGNTIYF. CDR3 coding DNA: TGTGCCAGCAGTTTGGAGTACTCTGGAAACACCATATATTTT.

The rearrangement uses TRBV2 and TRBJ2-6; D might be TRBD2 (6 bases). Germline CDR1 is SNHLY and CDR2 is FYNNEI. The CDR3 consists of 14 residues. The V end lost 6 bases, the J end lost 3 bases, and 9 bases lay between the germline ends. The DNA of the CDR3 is TGTGCCAGCAGGAAGGGAGGTGGGGCCAACGTCCTGACTTTC. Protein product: CASRKGGGANVLTF.

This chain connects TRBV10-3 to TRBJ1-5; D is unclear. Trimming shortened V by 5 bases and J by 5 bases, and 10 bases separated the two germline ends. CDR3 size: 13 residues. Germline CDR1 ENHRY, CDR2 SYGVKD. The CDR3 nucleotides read TGTGCCATCAGTATATCGTACGATCAGCCCCAGCATTTT. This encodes CAISISYDQPQHF.

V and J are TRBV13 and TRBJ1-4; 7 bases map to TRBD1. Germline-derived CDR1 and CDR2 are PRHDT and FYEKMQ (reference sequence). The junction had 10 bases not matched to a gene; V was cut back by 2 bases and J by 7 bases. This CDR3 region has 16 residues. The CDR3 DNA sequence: TGTGCCAGCAGCTTAAACAGGGGTAGTTTCGGTGAAAAACTGTTTTTT. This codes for CASSLNRGSFGEKLFF. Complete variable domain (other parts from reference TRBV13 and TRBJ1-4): AAGVIQSPRHLIKEKRETATLKCYPIPRHDTVYWYQQGPGQDPQFLISFYEKMQSDKGSIPDRFSAQQFSDYHSELNMSSLELGDSALYFCASSLNRGSFGEKLFFGSGTQLSVL.

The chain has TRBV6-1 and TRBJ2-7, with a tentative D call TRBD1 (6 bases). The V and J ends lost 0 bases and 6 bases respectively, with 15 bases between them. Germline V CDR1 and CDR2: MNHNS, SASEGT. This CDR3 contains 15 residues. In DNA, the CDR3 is TGTGCCAGCAGTGAAGCCAGGGGCAGTCAGGGCGAGCAGTACTTC. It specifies CASSEARGSQGEQYF.

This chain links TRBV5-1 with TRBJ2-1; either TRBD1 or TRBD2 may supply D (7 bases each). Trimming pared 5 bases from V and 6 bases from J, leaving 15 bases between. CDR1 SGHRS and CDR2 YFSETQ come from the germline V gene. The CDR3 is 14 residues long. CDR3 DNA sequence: TGCGCCAGCAGGGCAGGGGGGGCCGTCAATGAGCAGTTCTTC. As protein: CASRAGGAVNEQFF.

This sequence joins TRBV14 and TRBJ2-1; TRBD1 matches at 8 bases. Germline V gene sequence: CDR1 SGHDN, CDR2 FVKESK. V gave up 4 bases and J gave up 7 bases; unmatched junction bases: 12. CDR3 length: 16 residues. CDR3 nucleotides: TGTGCCAGCAGCCCAACTGACAGGGGTGTGGGAAATGAGCAGTTCTTC. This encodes CASSPTDRGVGNEQFF. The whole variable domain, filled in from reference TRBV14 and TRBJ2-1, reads EAGVTQFPSHSVIEKGQTVTLRCDPISGHDNLYWYRRVMGKEIKFLLHFVKESKQDESGMPNNRFLAERTGGTYSTLKVQPAELEDSGVYFCASSPTDRGVGNEQFFGPGTRLTVL.

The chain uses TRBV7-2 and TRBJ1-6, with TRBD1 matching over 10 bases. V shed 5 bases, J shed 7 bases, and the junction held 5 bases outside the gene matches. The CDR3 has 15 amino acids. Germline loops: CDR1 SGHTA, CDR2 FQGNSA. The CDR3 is CASSPRTGGNSPLHF. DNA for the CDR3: TGTGCCAGCAGCCCTCGGACAGGGGGGAATTCACCCCTCCACTTT.